The next 6 T cell receptor beta chains were all read from a single sample in a study of shared clonotypes between healthy human individuals (TCRdb year 2020). Libraries were built with the immunoSEQ multiplex PCR assay. TCRdb took this table from immuneACCESS and kept in-frame rearrangements with V and J called. Such tables lack part of the clones; where checked against another copy, unresolved V genes explain under half of the gap, and the rest is unexplained. For this sample there are some 2.4 million clones; roughly 93% appear just once. The biggest ten clones account for 0.36% of the sample. Specimen: naive CD4+ T cells from PBMCs. The label giving this sample's cell subset or site can be read as: CD45RA+ positively selected. These receptors all stem from a man between 18 and 29 years old in good health. Some clones in this sample may be carry-over from other donors' samples.

The V call is TRBV4-1, the J call TRBJ1-1, with D hard to call. Per the germline V gene, CDR1 is MGHRA and CDR2 is YSYEKL. The CDR3 covers 15 residues. V dropped 4 bases and J dropped 3 bases, with 15 bases sitting between them. CDR3 protein: CASSRGDGWDTEAFF. The CDR3 nucleotides read TGCGCCAGCAGCCGAGGAGACGGGTGGGACACTGAAGCTTTCTTT.

The gene calls are TRBV28 and TRBJ2-1; D not certain. Per germline, CDR1 MDHEN and CDR2 SYDVKM. The CDR3 runs to 15 residues. V dropped 5 bases and J dropped 4 bases, with 15 bases sitting between them. This CDR3 reads CASSPVVAGYNEQFF. CDR3 coding DNA: TGTGCCAGCAGTCCCGTGGTTGCCGGTTACAATGAGCAGTTCTTC.

The chain uses TRBV5-4 and TRBJ2-5; 7 nucleotides match TRBD2. From germline, CDR1 is SGHNT and CDR2 YYREEE (reference sequence). Trimming cost V 4 bases and J 4 bases; bases outside gene matches: 16. The CDR3 has 17 amino acids. DNA for the CDR3: TGTGCCAGCAGCCCGCGGGGCCTCGGCGGGAGTACAGAGACCCAGTACTTC. This codes for CASSPRGLGGSTETQYF.

A word on this clone: In the same sample, other DNA sequences code for this CDR3. The genes are TRBV11-2 and TRBJ2-1; 9 positions agree with TRBD2. The germline gives CDR1 SGHAT, CDR2 FQNNGV. The V and J ends lost 5 bases and 4 bases, in that order; junction bases with no gene match: 6. This CDR3 contains 15 residues. The CDR3 loop is CASSPLAGTYNEQFF. The CDR3 nucleotides are TGTGCCAGCAGCCCGCTAGCGGGGACTTACAATGAGCAGTTCTTC. The variable domain in full, with the rest retrieved from reference TRBV11-2 and TRBJ2-1, is EAGVAQSPRYKIIEKRQSVAFWCNPISGHATLYWYQQILGQGPKLLIQFQNNGVVDDSQLPKDRFSAERLKGVDSTLKIQPAKLEDSAVYLCASSPLAGTYNEQFFGPGTRLTVL.

The chain uses TRBV5-1 and TRBJ2-7, with D possibly being TRBD1 or TRBD2 (5 bases each). This CDR3 is built from 16 residues. In germline, CDR1 is SGHRS, CDR2 YFSETQ. The ends were cut back, 1 base at V and 5 bases at J, with 19 bases in the middle. The CDR3 region is CASSLSAGTNRHEQYF. The CDR3 bases are TGCGCCAGCAGCTTGTCAGCCGGGACCAACCGGCACGAGCAGTACTTC.

The chain combines TRBV28 with TRBJ1-5; D ambiguous. Germline lookup yields CDR1 MDHEN and CDR2 SYDVKM. The germline V and J ends were trimmed by 6 bases and 9 bases, with 12 bases remaining between them. The CDR3 consists of 12 residues. The CDR3 DNA reads TGTGCCAGCAGCCCAACCCTGGGGCCCCAGCATTTT. Its protein is CASSPTLGPQHF.